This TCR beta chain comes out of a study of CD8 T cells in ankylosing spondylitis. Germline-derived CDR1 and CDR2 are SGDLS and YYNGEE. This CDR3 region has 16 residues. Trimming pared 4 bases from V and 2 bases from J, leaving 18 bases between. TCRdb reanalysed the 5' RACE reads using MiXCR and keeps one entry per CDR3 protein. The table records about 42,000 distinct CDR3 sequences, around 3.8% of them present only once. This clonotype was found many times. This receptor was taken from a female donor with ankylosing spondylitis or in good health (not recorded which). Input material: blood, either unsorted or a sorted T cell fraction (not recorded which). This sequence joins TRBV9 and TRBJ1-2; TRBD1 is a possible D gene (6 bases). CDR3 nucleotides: TGTGCCAGCAGCCCCCGTCAGCTTCAGGGGAACTATGGCTACACCTTC. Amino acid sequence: CASSPRQLQGNYGYTF.